Listed below are T cell receptor beta chains from one sample, sequenced in a study of molecular identifiers for immune sequencing clone quantification. TCRdb recomputed calls from the PCR reads with MiXCR, one row per CDR3 protein. The sample lists 300,000 to 400,000 distinct CDR3 sequences, 24% occurring once. The sequenced material came from naive CD8+ T cells from blood, with Jurkat cell RNA spiked in. The receptors come from a human donor in good health. Some libraries in this study had Jurkat cell RNA spiked in. Each CDR3 is given with its conserved first and last residue. D genes are given only for firm matches. The size field is filled for only some rows; it gives once, few, many or a size class.

abundance: many; len: 14; j_gene: TRBJ1-5; d_gene: .; v_gene: TRBV27; CDR3aa: CASSLRGFNQPQHF; CDR3nt: TGTGCCAGCAGTTTGCGGGGGTTCAATCAGCCCCAGCATTTT
abundance: few; len: 15; j_gene: TRBJ2-7; d_gene: .; v_gene: TRBV19; CDR3aa: CASSRDSPPPYEQYF; CDR3nt: TGTGCCAGTAGCCGGGACTCACCTCCGCCCTACGAGCAGTACTTC
abundance: many; len: 18; j_gene: TRBJ2-1; d_gene: TRBD2; v_gene: TRBV29-1; CDR3aa: CSVAGTALAELSYNEQFF; CDR3nt: TGCAGCGTTGCCGGGACCGCCCTAGCGGAATTATCCTACAATGAGCAGTTCTTC
abundance: few; len: 14; j_gene: TRBJ1-1; d_gene: TRBD1; v_gene: TRBV27; CDR3aa: CASSYDRGLTEAFF; CDR3nt: TGTGCCAGCAGTTACGACAGGGGGCTCACTGAAGCTTTCTTT
abundance: many; len: 18; j_gene: TRBJ2-3; d_gene: TRBD2; v_gene: TRBV28; CDR3aa: CASSLGSSGRGFTDTQYF; CDR3nt: TGTGCCAGCAGTTTAGGGTCTAGCGGGAGGGGATTCACAGATACGCAGTATTTT
abundance: many; len: 13; j_gene: TRBJ2-4; d_gene: TRBD2; v_gene: TRBV15; CDR3aa: CATGTSGINIQYF; CDR3nt: TGTGCCACCGGGACTAGCGGGATTAACATTCAGTACTTC
abundance: .; len: 15; j_gene: TRBJ2-3; d_gene: TRBD2; v_gene: TRBV27; CDR3aa: CASSHGLAFTDTQYF; CDR3nt: TGTGCCAGCAGTCATGGACTAGCGTTCACAGATACGCAGTATTTT
abundance: few; len: 15; j_gene: TRBJ2-5; d_gene: .; v_gene: TRBV7-8; CDR3aa: CASSLAASVQETQYF; CDR3nt: TGTGCCAGCAGCTTAGCGGCTAGCGTGCAAGAGACCCAGTACTTC
abundance: .; len: 15; j_gene: TRBJ1-1; d_gene: .; v_gene: TRBV11-2; CDR3aa: CASSLDSTANTEAFF; CDR3nt: TGTGCCAGCAGCTTAGATTCCACGGCTAACACTGAAGCTTTCTTT
abundance: .; len: 14; j_gene: TRBJ1-1; d_gene: .; v_gene: TRBV4-3; CDR3aa: CASTQAITEGGAFF; CDR3nt: TGCGCCAGCACCCAGGCCATTACAGAGGGGGGAGCTTTCTTT
abundance: many; len: 16; j_gene: TRBJ2-2; d_gene: .; v_gene: TRBV4-3; CDR3aa: CASSQERGALTGELFF; CDR3nt: TGCGCCAGCAGCCAAGAACGAGGAGCCCTCACCGGGGAGCTGTTTTTT
abundance: .; len: 14; j_gene: TRBJ2-3; d_gene: .; v_gene: TRBV10-3; CDR3aa: CAISETPYTDTQYF; CDR3nt: TGTGCCATCAGTGAAACCCCTTACACAGATACGCAGTATTTT
abundance: few; len: 14; j_gene: TRBJ1-1; d_gene: .; v_gene: TRBV19; CDR3aa: CASSYYDGATEAFF; CDR3nt: TGTGCCAGTAGTTACTATGACGGGGCGACTGAAGCTTTCTTT
abundance: .; len: 15; j_gene: TRBJ2-2; d_gene: .; v_gene: TRBV4-3; CDR3aa: CASSLGPGMAGELFF; CDR3nt: TGCGCCAGCAGCCTCGGGCCAGGGATGGCCGGGGAGCTGTTTTTT
abundance: few; len: 14; j_gene: TRBJ2-1; d_gene: .; v_gene: TRBV7-6; CDR3aa: CASSLEGGWDEQFF; CDR3nt: TGTGCCAGCAGCCTCGAGGGGGGTTGGGATGAGCAGTTCTTC
abundance: many; len: 12; j_gene: TRBJ1-1; d_gene: .; v_gene: TRBV13; CDR3aa: CASSFAGTEAFF; CDR3nt: TGTGCCAGCAGCTTCGCAGGCACTGAAGCTTTCTTT
abundance: few; len: 14; j_gene: TRBJ2-6; d_gene: TRBD1; v_gene: TRBV2; CDR3aa: CASTTGPGANVLTF; CDR3nt: TGTGCCAGCACGACAGGGCCAGGGGCCAACGTCCTGACTTTC
abundance: many; len: 15; j_gene: TRBJ2-1; d_gene: .; v_gene: TRBV24-1; CDR3aa: CATSDQLDSYNEQFF; CDR3nt: TGTGCCACCAGTGATCAACTGGACTCCTACAATGAGCAGTTCTTC